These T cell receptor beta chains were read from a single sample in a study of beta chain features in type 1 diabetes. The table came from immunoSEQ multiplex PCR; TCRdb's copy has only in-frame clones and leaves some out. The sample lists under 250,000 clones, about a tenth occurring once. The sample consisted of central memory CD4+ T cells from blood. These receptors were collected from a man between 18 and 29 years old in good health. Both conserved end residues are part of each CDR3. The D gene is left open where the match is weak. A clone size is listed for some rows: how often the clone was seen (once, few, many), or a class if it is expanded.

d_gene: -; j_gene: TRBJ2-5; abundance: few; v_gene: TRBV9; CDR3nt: TGTGCCAGCAGCGTGGGACCCCTGGGGGGAGGAGGAGAGACCCAGTACTTC; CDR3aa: CASSVGPLGGGGETQYF
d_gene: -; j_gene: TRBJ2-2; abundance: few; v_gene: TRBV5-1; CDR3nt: TGCGCCAGCAGCCCTACGGACGCCGGGGAGCTGTTTTTT; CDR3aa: CASSPTDAGELFF
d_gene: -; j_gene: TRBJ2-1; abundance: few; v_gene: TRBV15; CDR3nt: TGTGCCACGAATGACAGGAGCCAAGGGTTCAATAAGCAGTTCTTC; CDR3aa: CATNDRSQGFNKQFF
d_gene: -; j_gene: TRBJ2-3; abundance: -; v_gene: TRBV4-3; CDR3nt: TGCGCCAGCAGCCAAGGGTACACGATTGGGACAGATACGCAGTATTTT; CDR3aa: CASSQGYTIGTDTQYF
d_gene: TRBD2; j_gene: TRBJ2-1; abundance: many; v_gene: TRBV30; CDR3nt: TGTGCCTGGAGCCCCCTAGCGGGAGGGCTCCCGAAGCAGTTCTTC; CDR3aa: CAWSPLAGGLPKQFF
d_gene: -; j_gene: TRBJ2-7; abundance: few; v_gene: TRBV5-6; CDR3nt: TGTGCCAGCAGCTTGCGGTTCCAGAGAAGCTCCTACGAGCAGTACTTC; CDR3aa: CASSLRFQRSSYEQYF
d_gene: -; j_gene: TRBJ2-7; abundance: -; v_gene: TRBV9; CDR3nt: TGTGCCAGCAGCGTTGGTTGGCAATTTACCTACGAGCAGTACTTC; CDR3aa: CASSVGWQFTYEQYF
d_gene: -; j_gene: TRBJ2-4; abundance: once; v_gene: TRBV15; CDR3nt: TGTGCCACCAGCAGAGAGGCAGGGCTCAAAAACATTCAGTACTTC; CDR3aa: CATSREAGLKNIQYF
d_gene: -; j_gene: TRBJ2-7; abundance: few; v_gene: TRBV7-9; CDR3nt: TGTGCCAGCAGCAACCTCGCCGAGCAGTACTTC; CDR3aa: CASSNLAEQYF
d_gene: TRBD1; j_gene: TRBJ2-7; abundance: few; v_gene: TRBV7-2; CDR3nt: TGTGCCAGCACGCGAGGCGGGACAGGGAACTTCGAGCAGTACTTC; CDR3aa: CASTRGGTGNFEQYF
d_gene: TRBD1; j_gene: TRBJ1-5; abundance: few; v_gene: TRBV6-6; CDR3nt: TGTGCCAGCAGTCCACAGGGGGCAGGCAATCAGCCCCAGCATTTT; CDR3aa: CASSPQGAGNQPQHF
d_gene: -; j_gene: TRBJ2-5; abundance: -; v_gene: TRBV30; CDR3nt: TGTGCCTGGAGTGTACCCCTAATGCGAGAGACCCAGTACTTC; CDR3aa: CAWSVPLMRETQYF
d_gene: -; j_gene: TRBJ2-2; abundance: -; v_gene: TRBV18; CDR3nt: TGTGCCAGCTCACCTCCGACAGGCAGCACCGGGGAGCTGTTTTTT; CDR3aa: CASSPPTGSTGELFF
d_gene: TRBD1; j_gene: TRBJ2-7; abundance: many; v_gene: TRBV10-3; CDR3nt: TGTGCCATCACCATGGGACAGAGCAACGAGCAGTACTTC; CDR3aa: CAITMGQSNEQYF
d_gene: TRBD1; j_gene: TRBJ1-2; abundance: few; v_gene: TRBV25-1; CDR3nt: TGTGCCAGCAGCCGGACAGGGGGATATGGCTACACCTTC; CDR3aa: CASSRTGGYGYTF
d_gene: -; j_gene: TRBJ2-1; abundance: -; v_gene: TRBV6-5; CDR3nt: TGTGCCAGCAGTTACCGGCCCCAGAGTGAGCAGTTCTTC; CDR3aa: CASSYRPQSEQFF
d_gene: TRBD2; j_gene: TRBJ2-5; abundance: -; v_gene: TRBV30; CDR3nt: TGTGCCTGGAGTGTAGAGGGACTAGCGGCTGATACCCAGTACTTC; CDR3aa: CAWSVEGLAADTQYF
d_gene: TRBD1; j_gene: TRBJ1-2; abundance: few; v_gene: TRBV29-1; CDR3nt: TGCAGCGTTTACGGGACAGGGGACTCAATAGGGGATTACACCTTC; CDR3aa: CSVYGTGDSIGDYTF
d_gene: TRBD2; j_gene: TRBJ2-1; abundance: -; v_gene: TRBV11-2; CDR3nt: TGTGCCAGCAGCTTACGAGGGAGGGATGAGCAGTTCTTC; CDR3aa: CASSLRGRDEQFF
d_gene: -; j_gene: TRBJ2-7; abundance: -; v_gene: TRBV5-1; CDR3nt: TGCGCCAGCAGCTTGGGACATGCAGACTCGGACGAGCAGTACTTC; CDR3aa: CASSLGHADSDEQYF
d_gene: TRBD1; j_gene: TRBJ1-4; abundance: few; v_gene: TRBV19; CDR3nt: TGTGCCAGTAGTACGGACAGGGATGAAAAACTGTTTTTT; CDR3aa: CASSTDRDEKLFF
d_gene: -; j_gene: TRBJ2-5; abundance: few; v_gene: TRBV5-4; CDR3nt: TGTGCCACCTCCTCGGAGTCAGGGCAAGAGACCCAGTACTTC; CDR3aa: CATSSESGQETQYF
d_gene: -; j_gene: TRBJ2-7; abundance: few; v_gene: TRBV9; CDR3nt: TGTGCCAGCAGCGGTAGCGTCTCCTACGAGCAGTACTTC; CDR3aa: CASSGSVSYEQYF
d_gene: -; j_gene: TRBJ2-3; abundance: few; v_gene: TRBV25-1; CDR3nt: TGTGCCAGCAGTGGTGCAGGGTCTGCAGATACGCAGTATTTT; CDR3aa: CASSGAGSADTQYF
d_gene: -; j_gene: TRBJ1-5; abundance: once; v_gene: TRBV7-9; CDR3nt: TGTGCCAGCAGCTTAGCGGGGAAAGGGGGCAATCAGCCCCAGCATTTT; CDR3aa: CASSLAGKGGNQPQHF
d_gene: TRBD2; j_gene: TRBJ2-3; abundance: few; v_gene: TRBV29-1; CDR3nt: TGCAGCGTTGCAGGGCTAGCGGGGACAGATACGCAGTATTTT; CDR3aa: CSVAGLAGTDTQYF
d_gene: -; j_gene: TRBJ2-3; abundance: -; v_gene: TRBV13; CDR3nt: TGTGCCAGCAAAGATAATTGGGCCACAGATACGCAGTATTTT; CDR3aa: CASKDNWATDTQYF
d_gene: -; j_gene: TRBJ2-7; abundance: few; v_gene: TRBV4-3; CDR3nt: TGCGCCAGCAGCCAAGTCCCTCTTTACGAGCAGTACTTC; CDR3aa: CASSQVPLYEQYF